Listed below are T cell receptor beta chains from one sample, sequenced in a study of T cell responses to AZD1222 COVID-19 vaccine. The method was immunoSEQ multiplex PCR; TCRdb's version includes in-frame clones alone and lacks a portion of them. The sample includes under 150,000 clones, roughly 85% of them seen just once. The specimen was peripheral blood, collected on day 0 of AZD1222 vaccination. Source of these receptors: an adult in good health. The CDR3 runs from the conserved cysteine through the conserved F or W. Each record gives: V gene, clone size, J gene, D gene, CDR3 DNA, CDR3 protein. D genes are given only for firm matches. Clone size is given for some rows only: seen once, a few or many times, or a class if the clone is expanded.

TRBV6-4	-	TRBJ2-3	TRBD2	TGTGCCAGCAGCCCTTCCGGGACTAGCGGCACAGATACGCAGTATTTT	CASSPSGTSGTDTQYF
TRBV5-6	-	TRBJ1-3	-	TGTGCCAGCAGCTTTTTTAGACAGCACTCTGGAAACACCATATATTTT	CASSFFRQHSGNTIYF
TRBV7-3	-	TRBJ2-5	TRBD2	TGTGCCAGCAGCTCAGCGGGAGCAGGAGGGTTGGAGACCCAGTACTTC	CASSSAGAGGLETQYF
TRBV21-1	-	TRBJ1-2	-	TGTGCCAGCAGCAAAGACTTTTTTTTGGACAGGGACGATGGCTACACCTTC	CASSKDFFLDRDDGYTF
TRBV12-3/TRBV12-4	-	TRBJ1-1	-	TGTGCCAGCTTGGCGAACACTGAAGCTTTCTTT	CASLANTEAFF
TRBV7-9	-	TRBJ1-1	-	TGTGCCAGCAGCTTAGTAGGACAGAACACTGAAGCTTTCTTT	CASSLVGQNTEAFF
TRBV5-6	few	TRBJ1-2	TRBD1	TGTGCCAGCAGCCCAGGACAGGGGTATGGCTACACCTTC	CASSPGQGYGYTF
TRBV18	-	TRBJ1-2	-	TGTGCCAGCTCACCCCTCGAGGGCGCGGATGGCTACACCTTC	CASSPLEGADGYTF
TRBV7-2	-	TRBJ2-1	TRBD2	TGTGCCAGCAGCTTACGGCGGGAGGGCTTCAATGAGCAGTTCTTC	CASSLRREGFNEQFF
TRBV6-2/TRBV6-3	-	TRBJ2-2	TRBD2	TGTGCCAGCAGCCTAGCGGGAGACGTCACCGGGGAGCTGTTTTTT	CASSLAGDVTGELFF
TRBV5-1	-	TRBJ2-7	TRBD2	TGCGCCAGCAGCACCCCCGGAGCGGGAGGCCACGAGCAGTACTTC	CASSTPGAGGHEQYF
TRBV2	few	TRBJ1-1	-	TGTGCCAGCAGTGAAACCCTTAGGGGACTGAACACTGAAGCTTTCTTT	CASSETLRGLNTEAFF
TRBV7-2	-	TRBJ1-4	TRBD1	TGTGCCAGCAGCCCTCAGGGGGCGGGGGAAAAACTGTTTTTT	CASSPQGAGEKLFF
TRBV15	-	TRBJ1-1	-	TGTGCCACCAGCGACCCGTCGGGGGGGAGGACTGAAGCTTTCTTT	CATSDPSGGRTEAFF
TRBV11-3	-	TRBJ1-1	-	TGTGCCAGCAGCCCCCACCACAGGGAGTGGGACACTGAAGCTTTCTTT	CASSPHHREWDTEAFF
TRBV5-1	-	TRBJ2-2	-	TGCGCCAGCAGCTTATGGGGAGAAATGGCCGGGGAGCTGTTTTTT	CASSLWGEMAGELFF
TRBV6-5	-	TRBJ1-6	-	TGTGCCAGCCGACCCAGCCAGGGGTATAATTCACCCCTCCACTTT	CASRPSQGYNSPLHF
TRBV6-2/TRBV6-3	-	TRBJ1-5	TRBD1	TGTGCCAGCAGTTACTCCAACGGACAGGGGGCAAACCAGCCCCAGCATTTT	CASSYSNGQGANQPQHF